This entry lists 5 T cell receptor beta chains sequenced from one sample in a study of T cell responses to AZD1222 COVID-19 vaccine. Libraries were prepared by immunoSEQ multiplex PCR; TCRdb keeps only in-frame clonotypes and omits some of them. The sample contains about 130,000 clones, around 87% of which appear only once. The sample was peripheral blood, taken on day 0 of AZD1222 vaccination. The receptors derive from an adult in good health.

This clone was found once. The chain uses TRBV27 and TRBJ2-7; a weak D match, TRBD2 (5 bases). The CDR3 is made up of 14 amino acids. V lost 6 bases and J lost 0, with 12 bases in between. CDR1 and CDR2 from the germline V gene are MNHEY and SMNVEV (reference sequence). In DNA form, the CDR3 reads TGTGCCAGCAGCCCTACGGGGTCCTCCTACGAGCAGTACTTC. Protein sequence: CASSPTGSSYEQYF.

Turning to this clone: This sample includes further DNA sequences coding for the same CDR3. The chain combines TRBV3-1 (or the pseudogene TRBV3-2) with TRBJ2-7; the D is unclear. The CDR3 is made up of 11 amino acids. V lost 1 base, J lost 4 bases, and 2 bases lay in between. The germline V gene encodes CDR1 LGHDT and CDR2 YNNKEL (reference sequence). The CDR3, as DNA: TGTGCCAGCAGCCAAGGGTACGAGCAGTACTTC. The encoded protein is CASSQGYEQYF.

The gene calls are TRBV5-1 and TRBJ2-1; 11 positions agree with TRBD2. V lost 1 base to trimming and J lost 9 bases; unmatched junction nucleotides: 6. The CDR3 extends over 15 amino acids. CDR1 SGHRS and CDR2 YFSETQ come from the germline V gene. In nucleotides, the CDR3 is TGCGCCAGCAGCTTGACACTAGCGGGGGCCAGTGAGCAGTTCTTC. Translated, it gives CASSLTLAGASEQFF.

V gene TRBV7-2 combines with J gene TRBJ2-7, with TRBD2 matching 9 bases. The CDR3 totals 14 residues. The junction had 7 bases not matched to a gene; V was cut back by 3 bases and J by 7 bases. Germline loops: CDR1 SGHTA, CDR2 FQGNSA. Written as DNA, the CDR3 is TGTGCCAGCAGCTTGCGGGGGGGCCTTAGTGAGCAGTACTTC. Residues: CASSLRGGLSEQYF.

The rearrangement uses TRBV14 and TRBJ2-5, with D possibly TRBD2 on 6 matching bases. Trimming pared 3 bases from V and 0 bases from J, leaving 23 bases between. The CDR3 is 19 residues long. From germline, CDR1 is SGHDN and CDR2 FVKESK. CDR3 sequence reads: CASSQGGFYSGPDQETQYF. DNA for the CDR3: TGTGCCAGCAGCCAGGGAGGTTTTTACTCGGGTCCTGACCAAGAGACCCAGTACTTC.